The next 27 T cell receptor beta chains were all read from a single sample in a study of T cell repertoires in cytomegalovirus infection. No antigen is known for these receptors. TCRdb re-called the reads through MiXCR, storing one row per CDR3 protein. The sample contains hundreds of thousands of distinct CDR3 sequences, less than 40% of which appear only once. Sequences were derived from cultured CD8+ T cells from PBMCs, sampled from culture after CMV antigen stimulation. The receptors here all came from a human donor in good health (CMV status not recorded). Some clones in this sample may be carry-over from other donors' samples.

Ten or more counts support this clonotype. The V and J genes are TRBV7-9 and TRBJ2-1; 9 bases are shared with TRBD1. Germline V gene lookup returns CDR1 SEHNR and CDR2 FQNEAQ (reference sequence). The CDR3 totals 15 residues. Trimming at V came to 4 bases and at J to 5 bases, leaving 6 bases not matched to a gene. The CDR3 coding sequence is TGTGCCAGCAGCTCCTCCGGGACAGGGAACAATGAGCAGTTCTTC. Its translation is CASSSSGTGNNEQFF.

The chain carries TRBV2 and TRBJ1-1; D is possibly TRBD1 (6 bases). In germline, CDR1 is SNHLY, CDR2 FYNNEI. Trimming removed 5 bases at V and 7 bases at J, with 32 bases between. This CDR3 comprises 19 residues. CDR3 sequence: CASSSPAPRDTRSHFEAFF. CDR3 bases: TGTGCCAGCAGTAGTCCCGCCCCCCGGGACACCAGGTCCCATTTTGAAGCTTTCTTT.

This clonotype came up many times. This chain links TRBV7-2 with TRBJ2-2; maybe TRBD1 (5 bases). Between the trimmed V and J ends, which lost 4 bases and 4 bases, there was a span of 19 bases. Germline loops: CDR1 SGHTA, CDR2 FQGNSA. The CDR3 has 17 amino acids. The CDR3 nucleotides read TGTGCCAGCAGCTCGAATTTAAGGCAGGGAATCACCGGGGAGCTGTTTTTT. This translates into CASSSNLRQGITGELFF. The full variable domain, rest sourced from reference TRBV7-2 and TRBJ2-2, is GAGVSQSPSNKVTEKGKDVELRCDPISGHTALYWYRQSLGQGLEFLIYFQGNSAPDKSGLPSDRFSAERTGGSVSTLTIQRTQQEDSAVYLCASSSNLRQGITGELFFGEGSRLTVL.

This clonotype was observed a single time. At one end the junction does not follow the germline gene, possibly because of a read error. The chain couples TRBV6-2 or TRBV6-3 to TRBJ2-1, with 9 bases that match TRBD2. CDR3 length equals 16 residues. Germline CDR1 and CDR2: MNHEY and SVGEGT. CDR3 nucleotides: TGTGCCAACAGTTCGTTTCGCCTAGCGGGGCCCAATGAGCAGTTCTTC. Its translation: CANSSFRLAGPNEQFF.

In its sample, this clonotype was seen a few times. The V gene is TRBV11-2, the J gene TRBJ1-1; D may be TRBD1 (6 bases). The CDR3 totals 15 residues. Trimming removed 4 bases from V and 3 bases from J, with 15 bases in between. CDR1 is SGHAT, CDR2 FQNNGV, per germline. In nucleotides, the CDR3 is TGTGCCAGCAGCTCCCCGTTCAGGGGTGACACTGAAGCTTTCTTT. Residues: CASSSPFRGDTEAFF.

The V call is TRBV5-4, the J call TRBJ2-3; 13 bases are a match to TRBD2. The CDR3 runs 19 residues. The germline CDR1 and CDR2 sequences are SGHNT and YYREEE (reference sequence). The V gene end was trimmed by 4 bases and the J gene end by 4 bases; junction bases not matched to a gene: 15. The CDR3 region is CASSRLAGGPSAVADTQYF. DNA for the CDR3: TGTGCCAGCAGCCGACTAGCGGGGGGCCCGAGCGCGGTTGCAGATACGCAGTATTTT.

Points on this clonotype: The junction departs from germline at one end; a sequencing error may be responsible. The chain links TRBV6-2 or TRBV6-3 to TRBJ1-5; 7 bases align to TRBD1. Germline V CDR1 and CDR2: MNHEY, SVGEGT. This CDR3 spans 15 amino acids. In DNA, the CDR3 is TGTGTCAGCAGAATCGACAGGGATGGCAATCAGCCCCAGCATTTT. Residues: CVSRIDRDGNQPQHF.

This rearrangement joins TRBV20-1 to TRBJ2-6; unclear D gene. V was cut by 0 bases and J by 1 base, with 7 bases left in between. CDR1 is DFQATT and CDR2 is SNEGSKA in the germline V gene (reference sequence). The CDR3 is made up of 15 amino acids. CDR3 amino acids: CSARDLNSGANVLTF. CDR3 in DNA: TGCAGTGCTAGAGATCTTAATTCTGGGGCCAACGTCCTGACTTTC.

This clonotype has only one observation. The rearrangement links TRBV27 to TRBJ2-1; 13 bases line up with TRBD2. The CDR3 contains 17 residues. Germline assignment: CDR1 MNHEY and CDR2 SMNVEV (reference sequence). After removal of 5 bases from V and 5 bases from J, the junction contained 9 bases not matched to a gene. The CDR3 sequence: CASSDRLAGGKDNEQFF. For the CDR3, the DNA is TGTGCCAGCAGTGACCGACTAGCGGGGGGTAAGGACAATGAGCAGTTCTTC.

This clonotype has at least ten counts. The CDR3 DNA sequence: TGTGCCAGCAGCTTAGAAGACAGGAGTATTCTGGGGGCCAACGTCCTGACTTTC. It codes for CASSLEDRSILGANVLTF. This sequence joins TRBV7-8 and TRBJ2-6; maybe TRBD1 (6 bases). In germline, CDR1 is SGHVS, CDR2 FQNEAQ. V lost 1 base, J lost 4 bases, and 17 bases lay in between. The CDR3 sequence is 18 residues long.

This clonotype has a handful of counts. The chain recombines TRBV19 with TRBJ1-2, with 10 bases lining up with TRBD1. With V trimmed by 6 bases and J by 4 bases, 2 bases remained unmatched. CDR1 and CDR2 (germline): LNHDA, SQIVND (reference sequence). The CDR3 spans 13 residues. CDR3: CASRTGGIYGYTF. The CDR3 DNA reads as TGTGCCAGTAGGACAGGGGGCATCTATGGCTACACCTTC.

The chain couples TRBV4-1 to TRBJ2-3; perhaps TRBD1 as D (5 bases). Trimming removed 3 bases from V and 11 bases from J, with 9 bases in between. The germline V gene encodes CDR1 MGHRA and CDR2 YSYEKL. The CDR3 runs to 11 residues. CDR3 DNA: TGCGCCAGCAGCCAGGGGCAGGGGCAGTATTTT. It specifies CASSQGQGQYF.

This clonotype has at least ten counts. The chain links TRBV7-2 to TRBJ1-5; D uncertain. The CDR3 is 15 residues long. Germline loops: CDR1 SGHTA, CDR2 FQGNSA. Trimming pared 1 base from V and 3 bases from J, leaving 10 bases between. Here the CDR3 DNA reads TGTGCCAGCAGCTTAGGAGACTTGGACAATCAGCCCCAGCATTTT. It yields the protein CASSLGDLDNQPQHF.

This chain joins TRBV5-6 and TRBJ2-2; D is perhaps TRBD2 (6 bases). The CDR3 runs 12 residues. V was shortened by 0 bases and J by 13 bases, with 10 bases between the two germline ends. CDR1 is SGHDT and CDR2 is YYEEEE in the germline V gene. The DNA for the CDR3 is TGTGCCAGCAGCTTGGGGGAGGCCATGCTGTTTTTT. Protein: CASSLGEAMLFF.

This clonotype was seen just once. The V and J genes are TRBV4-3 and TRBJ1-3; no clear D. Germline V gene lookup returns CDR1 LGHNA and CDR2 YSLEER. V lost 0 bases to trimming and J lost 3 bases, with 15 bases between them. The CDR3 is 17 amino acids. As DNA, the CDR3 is TGCGCCAGCAGCCAAGATATAGACCGGGCATTTGGAAACACCATATATTTT. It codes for CASSQDIDRAFGNTIYF.

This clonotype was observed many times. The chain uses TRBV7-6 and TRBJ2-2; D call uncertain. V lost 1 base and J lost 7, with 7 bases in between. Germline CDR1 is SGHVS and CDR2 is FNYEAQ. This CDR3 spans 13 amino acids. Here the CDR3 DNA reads TGTGCCAGCAGCTTAGAGGGTGGCGGGGAGCTGTTTTTT. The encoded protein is CASSLEGGGELFF.

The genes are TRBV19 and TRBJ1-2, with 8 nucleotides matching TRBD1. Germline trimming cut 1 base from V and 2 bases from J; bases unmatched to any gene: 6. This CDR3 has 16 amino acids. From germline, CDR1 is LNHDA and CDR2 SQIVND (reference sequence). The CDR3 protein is CASSIVAGQDNYGYTF. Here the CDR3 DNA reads TGTGCCAGTAGTATAGTAGCGGGACAGGACAACTATGGCTACACCTTC.

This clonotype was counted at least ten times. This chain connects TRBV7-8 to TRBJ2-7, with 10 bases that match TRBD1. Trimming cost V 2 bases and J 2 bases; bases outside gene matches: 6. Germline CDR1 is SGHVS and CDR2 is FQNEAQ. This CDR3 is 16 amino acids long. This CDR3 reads CASSLRSGTGAYEQYV. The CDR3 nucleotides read TGTGCCAGCAGCTTACGTTCCGGGACAGGGGCCTACGAGCAGTACGTC.

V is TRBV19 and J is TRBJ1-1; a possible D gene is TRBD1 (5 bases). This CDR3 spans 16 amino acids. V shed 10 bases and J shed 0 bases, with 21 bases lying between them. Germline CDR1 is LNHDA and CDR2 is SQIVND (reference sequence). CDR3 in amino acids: CATLGVGRTVNTEAFF. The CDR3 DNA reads TGTGCCACCCTAGGGGTGGGGCGGACCGTGAACACTGAAGCTTTCTTT.

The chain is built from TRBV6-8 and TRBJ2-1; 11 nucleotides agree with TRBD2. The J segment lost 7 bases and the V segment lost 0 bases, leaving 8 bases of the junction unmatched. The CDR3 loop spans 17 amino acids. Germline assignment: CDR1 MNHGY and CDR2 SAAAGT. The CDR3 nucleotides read TGTGCCAGCAGTTACTCAGAACCTAGCGGGGGGAAGAATGAGCAGTTCTTC. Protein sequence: CASSYSEPSGGKNEQFF.

CDR3 residues: CSAREGGALGDTEAFF. The CDR3, as DNA: TGCAGTGCTAGAGAGGGGGGGGCTTTAGGGGACACTGAAGCTTTCTTT. The chain links TRBV20-1 to TRBJ1-1; D is possibly TRBD1 (6 bases). V was clipped by 0 bases and J by 3 bases, with 17 bases between them. CDR1 and CDR2 (germline): DFQATT, SNEGSKA (reference sequence). This CDR3 has 16 residues.

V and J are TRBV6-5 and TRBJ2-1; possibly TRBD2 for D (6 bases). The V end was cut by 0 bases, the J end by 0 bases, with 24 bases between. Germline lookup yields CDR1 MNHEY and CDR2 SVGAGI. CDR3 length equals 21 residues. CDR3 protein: CASSYSWGSGEPASSYNEQFF. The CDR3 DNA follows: TGTGCCAGCAGTTACTCCTGGGGTAGCGGTGAACCGGCGAGCTCCTACAATGAGCAGTTCTTC.

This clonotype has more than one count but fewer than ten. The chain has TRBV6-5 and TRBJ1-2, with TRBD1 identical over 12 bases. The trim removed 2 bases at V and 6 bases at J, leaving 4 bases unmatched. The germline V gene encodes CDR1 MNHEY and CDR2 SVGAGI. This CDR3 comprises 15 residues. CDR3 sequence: CASSYRGTGGDGYTF. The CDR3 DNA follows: TGTGCCAGCAGTTACCGGGGGACAGGGGGCGATGGCTACACCTTC.

Here the CDR3 DNA reads TGTGCCACCAGTGACCGGACAGACTACACAGATACGCAGTATTTT. Translation: CATSDRTDYTDTQYF. V usage is TRBV24-1 and J usage is TRBJ2-3; weak D call: TRBD1 (6 bases). This CDR3 has 15 amino acids. V dropped 4 bases and J dropped 2 bases, with 12 bases sitting between them. CDR1 is KGHDR and CDR2 is SFDVKD in the germline V gene.

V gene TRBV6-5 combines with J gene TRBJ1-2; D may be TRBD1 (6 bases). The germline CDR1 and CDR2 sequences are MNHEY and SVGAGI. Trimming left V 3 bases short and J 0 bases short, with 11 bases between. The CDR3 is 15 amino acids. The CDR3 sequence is CASSYRGTANYGYTF. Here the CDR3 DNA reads TGTGCCAGCAGTTATAGGGGGACGGCTAACTATGGCTACACCTTC.

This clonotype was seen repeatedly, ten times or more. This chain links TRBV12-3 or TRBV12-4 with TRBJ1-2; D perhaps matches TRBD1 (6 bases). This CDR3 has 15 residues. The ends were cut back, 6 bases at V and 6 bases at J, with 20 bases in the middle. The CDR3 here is CASSQGKAGADGYTF. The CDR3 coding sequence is TGTGCCAGCAGCCAGGGCAAGGCAGGGGCGGATGGCTACACCTTC.

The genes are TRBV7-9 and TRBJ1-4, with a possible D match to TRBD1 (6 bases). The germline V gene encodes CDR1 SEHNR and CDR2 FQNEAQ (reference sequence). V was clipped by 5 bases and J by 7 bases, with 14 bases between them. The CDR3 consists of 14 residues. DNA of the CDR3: TGTGCCAGCAGCCCAGAGGGGGGGCTTGAAAAACTGTTTTTT. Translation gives CASSPEGGLEKLFF.